This TCR beta chain was captured in a study of neurological immune-mediated disorders. Germline CDR1 is SGHRS and CDR2 is YFSETQ. V lost 4 bases, J lost 6 bases, and 10 bases stayed unmatched. The CDR3 has 14 amino acids. The unsorted libraries originated from 2 million PBMCs kept at -80 C. Overall study results and limits: Expanded clones shared no identical CDR3 amino acid sequences across subjects, which suggested private TCR-beta repertoires in all groups.

Template-switch 5'RACE cDNA synthesis added a 10-nucleotide unique molecular identifier. TCRdb independently ran MiXCR on the 5' RACE reads; one entry per CDR3 protein. The data contain 18,000 or so distinct CDR3 sequences, around a quarter of them seen just once; the ten biggest clones take up around a third. This clonotype has just a few counts. What it binds is not known. The V gene is TRBV5-1, the J gene TRBJ2-7; 7 bases fit TRBD1. The sequence was obtained from a man aged 50 or older with HTLV-1-associated myelopathy (HAM/TSP). Sequencing input: PBMCs. In nucleotides, the CDR3 is TGCGCCAGCAGCCTACCGGGACAGCCCGGCGAGCAGTACTTC. This encodes CASSLPGQPGEQYF.